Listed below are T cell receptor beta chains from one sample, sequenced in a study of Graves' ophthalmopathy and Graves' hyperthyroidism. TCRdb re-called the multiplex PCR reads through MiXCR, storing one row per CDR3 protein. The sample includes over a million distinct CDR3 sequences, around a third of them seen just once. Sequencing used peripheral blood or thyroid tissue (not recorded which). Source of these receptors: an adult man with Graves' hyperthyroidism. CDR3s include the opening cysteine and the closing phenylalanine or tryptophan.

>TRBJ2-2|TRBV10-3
CASSRDSLPANTGELFF
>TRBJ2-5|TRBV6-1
CAISATQGRGETQYF
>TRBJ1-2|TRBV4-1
CASSLRDGQNYGYTF
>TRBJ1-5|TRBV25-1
CASSELPRGGDQPQHF
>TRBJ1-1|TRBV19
CASSRGWNTEAFF
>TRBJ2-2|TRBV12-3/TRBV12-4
CASGNWPGTNTGELFF
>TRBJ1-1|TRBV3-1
CASSQDIDRGGAFF
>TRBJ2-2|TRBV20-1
CSAEQGNVAGELFF
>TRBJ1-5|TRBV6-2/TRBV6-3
CASSYRAAQPQHF
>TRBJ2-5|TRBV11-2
CASSRPSGEETQYF
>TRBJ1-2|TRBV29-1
CSVSQGQLQTTGYTF
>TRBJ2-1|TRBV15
CATSLRTSGGEQFF
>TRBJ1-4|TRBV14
CASSQEQGYGEKLFF
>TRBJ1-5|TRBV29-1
CSSRTGSNQPQHF
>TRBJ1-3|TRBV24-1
CATSDSRTSGNTIYF
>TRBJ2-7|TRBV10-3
CAIKGTGTTYEQYF
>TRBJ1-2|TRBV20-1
CSARGPRGYTF
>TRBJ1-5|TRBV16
CASSLAGGPGSSNQPQHF
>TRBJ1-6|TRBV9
CASSTGPRSSYNSPLHF
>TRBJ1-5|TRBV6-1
CASSPEATQPQHF
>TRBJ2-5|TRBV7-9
CASSSAIGIGETQYF
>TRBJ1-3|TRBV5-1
CASSSLSGGNTIYF
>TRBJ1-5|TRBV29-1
CSVGQGSSNQPQHF
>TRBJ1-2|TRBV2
CASTLGAGGRYGYTF
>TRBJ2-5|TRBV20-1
CSARAPLAGGPMGETQYF
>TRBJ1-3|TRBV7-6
CASSGTETGSGNTIYF
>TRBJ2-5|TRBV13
CASSLKTGYRETQYF
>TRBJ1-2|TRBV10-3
CAISGRESAGYTF
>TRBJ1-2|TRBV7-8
CASSTGTFHGYTF
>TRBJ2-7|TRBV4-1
CASSRRGGRALSYEQYF
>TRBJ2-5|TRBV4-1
CASSQEWVRGETQYF
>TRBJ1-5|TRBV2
CASSVDRGIDQPQHF
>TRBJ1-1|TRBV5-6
CASSLERGEAFF
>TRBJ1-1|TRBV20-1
CRTTRGTEAFF
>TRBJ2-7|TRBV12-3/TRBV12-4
CASSYTGTAYEQYF
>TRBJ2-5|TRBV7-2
CASSFQGGQETQYF
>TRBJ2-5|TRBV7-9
CASSLGDRGLGETQYF
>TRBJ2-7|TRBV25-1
CASSDGTVSYEQYF
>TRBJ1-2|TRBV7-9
CASSSGTGPFYGYTF
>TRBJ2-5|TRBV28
CASRSSGYQETQYF
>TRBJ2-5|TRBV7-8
CASSPSGGDPETQYF
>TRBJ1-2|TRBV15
CATSSGDRVNYGYTF
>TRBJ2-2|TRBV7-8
CASSFLDTTGELFF
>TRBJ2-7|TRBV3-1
CASSQEDRVEQYF
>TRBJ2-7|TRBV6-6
CASSYGPNEQYF
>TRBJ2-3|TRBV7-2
CASSLGRAPQYF
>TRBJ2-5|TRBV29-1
CSCEEGETQYF
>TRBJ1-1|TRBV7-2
CASSSLQGNTEAFF
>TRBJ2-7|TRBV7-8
CASSPGLAGALWVYEQYF
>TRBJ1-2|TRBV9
CASSPRIGISLMDGYTF
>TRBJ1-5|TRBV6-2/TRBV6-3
CASSRDSHQPQHF
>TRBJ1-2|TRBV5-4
CASSTRRQSNGYTF
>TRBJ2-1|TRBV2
CASRGSNEQFF
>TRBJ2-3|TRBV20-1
CSARPSSGSHDTQYF
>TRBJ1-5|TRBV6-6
CASSTGANQPQHF
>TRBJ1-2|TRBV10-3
CAISGQGMSGYTF
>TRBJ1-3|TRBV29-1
CSVEDRGNTIYF